The rows below give T cell receptor beta chains drawn from one sample of a study of shared clonotypes between healthy human individuals. Repertoires were generated with immunoSEQ multiplex PCR, while TCRdb's copy carries only in-frame clones and drops some. The repertoire has fewer than 1.8 million clones, less than 99% of them found once; the top ten carry over 0.3%. Sequenced material: naive CD4+ T cells sorted from blood. These receptor sequences come from a man aged 30-40 years in good health. The CDR3 runs from the conserved cysteine through the conserved F or W. Fields, in order: CDR3 DNA, CDR3 protein, clone size, D gene, J gene, V gene. D genes are given only for firm matches. Clone size is given for some rows only: seen once, a few or many times, or a class if the clone is expanded.

DNA: TGTGCCAGCAGTCCGGGCCGGTCGGGCAATCAGCCCCAGCATTTT
CDR3: CASSPGRSGNQPQHF
size: NA
D: NA
J: TRBJ1-5
V: TRBV28

DNA: TGTGCCAGCAGCTCCCCTAGTATCTCTGGGGCCAACGTCCTGACTTTC
CDR3: CASSSPSISGANVLTF
size: NA
D: NA
J: TRBJ2-6
V: TRBV5-4

DNA: TGTGCCAGCAGCTTCCTCAGGGGTTCAGAGACCCAGTACTTC
CDR3: CASSFLRGSETQYF
size: NA
D: NA
J: TRBJ2-5
V: TRBV11-2

DNA: TGTGCCAGTAGTATAGATGGTACGGGGTTCAGCGAGCAGTACTTC
CDR3: CASSIDGTGFSEQYF
size: NA
D: NA
J: TRBJ2-7
V: TRBV19

DNA: TGTGCCAGCAGCGACAGGGGCACCGGGGAGCTGTTTTTT
CDR3: CASSDRGTGELFF
size: NA
D: TRBD1
J: TRBJ2-2
V: TRBV2

DNA: TGTGCCTGGAGTATTCTAGCTGTCACAGATACGCAGTATTTT
CDR3: CAWSILAVTDTQYF
size: once
D: NA
J: TRBJ2-3
V: TRBV30

DNA: TGTGCCAGCAGCTTGGCCTCCAGCAACACAGATACGCAGTATTTT
CDR3: CASSLASSNTDTQYF
size: NA
D: NA
J: TRBJ2-3
V: TRBV5-4

DNA: TGTGCCAGCAGCCAAGGGGCCCACCGGGGCACAGATACGCAGTATTTT
CDR3: CASSQGAHRGTDTQYF
size: NA
D: NA
J: TRBJ2-3
V: TRBV7-3

DNA: TGTGCCAGCAGCGTAGGGGATAGCGGGAATTCAGATACGCAGTATTTT
CDR3: CASSVGDSGNSDTQYF
size: NA
D: TRBD2
J: TRBJ2-3
V: TRBV9

DNA: TGCGCCAGCAGCGTGGACTTTCAAGAGACCCAGTACTTC
CDR3: CASSVDFQETQYF
size: NA
D: NA
J: TRBJ2-5
V: TRBV10-1

DNA: TGTGCCAGCGTCCTGACTAGCGGGAGCTCCTACGAGCAGTACTTC
CDR3: CASVLTSGSSYEQYF
size: once
D: TRBD2
J: TRBJ2-7
V: TRBV27

DNA: TGTGCCAGTAGTGCCGGGTGGCAGAATGTTATGCAGACCCAGTACTTC
CDR3: CASSAGWQNVMQTQYF
size: NA
D: NA
J: TRBJ2-5
V: TRBV19

DNA: TGTGCCAGCAGTTATGATCCTAGCGGTGAGCAGTTCTTC
CDR3: CASSYDPSGEQFF
size: NA
D: TRBD2
J: TRBJ2-1
V: TRBV6-6

DNA: TGTGCCAGGAATCAAGGCGGGAGCTCCTACAATGAGCAGTTCTTC
CDR3: CARNQGGSSYNEQFF
size: NA
D: TRBD2
J: TRBJ2-1
V: TRBV2

DNA: TGTGCCAGACTCCGGGACTATCAGACCCAGTACTTC
CDR3: CARLRDYQTQYF
size: NA
D: TRBD2
J: TRBJ2-5
V: TRBV27

DNA: TGTGCCAGCAGCAACCGACAGGGAGGGGACGAGCAGTACTTC
CDR3: CASSNRQGGDEQYF
size: NA
D: NA
J: TRBJ2-7
V: TRBV5-4

DNA: TGTGCCAGCAGCCCGAGGGACGGGTACACTGAAGCTTTCTTT
CDR3: CASSPRDGYTEAFF
size: NA
D: NA
J: TRBJ1-1
V: TRBV28

DNA: TGTGCCAGCAGTCGGGACATTCGCAATCAGCCCCAGCATTTT
CDR3: CASSRDIRNQPQHF
size: NA
D: NA
J: TRBJ1-5
V: TRBV6-6

DNA: TGTGCCAGCAGCCCCATCACCTACGGGAGCTACGAGCAGTACTTC
CDR3: CASSPITYGSYEQYF
size: NA
D: NA
J: TRBJ2-7
V: TRBV7-9

DNA: TGCGCCAGCAGCTTGGGGGGTGGCGGTACTTACTACGAGCAGTACTTC
CDR3: CASSLGGGGTYYEQYF
size: NA
D: NA
J: TRBJ2-7
V: TRBV5-1

DNA: TGCGCCAGCAGCCAGGACAGGGGCGAGCAGTACTTC
CDR3: CASSQDRGEQYF
size: NA
D: TRBD1
J: TRBJ2-7
V: TRBV5-1

DNA: TGTGCCAGCAGCTTAGATCACGGGGGCCACTGGATAACCTACAATGAGCAGTTCTTC
CDR3: CASSLDHGGHWITYNEQFF
size: NA
D: NA
J: TRBJ2-1
V: TRBV11-2

DNA: TGTGCCAGCAGTTTCCTCCAGGGAGGGGGAGAGACCCAGTACTTC
CDR3: CASSFLQGGGETQYF
size: NA
D: NA
J: TRBJ2-5
V: TRBV28

DNA: TGTGCCCGCGTGGGTGGCGAGCAGTACTTC
CDR3: CARVGGEQYF
size: NA
D: NA
J: TRBJ2-7
V: TRBV21-1